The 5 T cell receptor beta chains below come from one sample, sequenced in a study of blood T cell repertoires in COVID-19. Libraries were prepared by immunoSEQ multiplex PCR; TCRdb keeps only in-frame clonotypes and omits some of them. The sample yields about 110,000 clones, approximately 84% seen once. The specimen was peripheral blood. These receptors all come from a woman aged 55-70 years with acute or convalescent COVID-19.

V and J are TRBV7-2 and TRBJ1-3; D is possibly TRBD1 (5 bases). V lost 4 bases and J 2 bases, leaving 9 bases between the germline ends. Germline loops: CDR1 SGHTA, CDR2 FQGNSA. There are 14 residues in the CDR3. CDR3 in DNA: TGTGCCAGCAGCTGGGACTCCCCTGGAAACACCATATATTTT. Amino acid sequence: CASSWDSPGNTIYF.

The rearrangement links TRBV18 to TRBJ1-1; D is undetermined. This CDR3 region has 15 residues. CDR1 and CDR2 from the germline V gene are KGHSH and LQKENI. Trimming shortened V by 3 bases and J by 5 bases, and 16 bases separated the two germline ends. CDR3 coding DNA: TGTGCCAGCTCACCGACGGACCTCCGAGGGACTGAAGCTTTCTTT. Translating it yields CASSPTDLRGTEAFF.

The CDR3 protein is CASRDPANYGYTF. CDR3 bases: TGTGCCAGCCGGGATCCGGCTAACTATGGCTACACCTTC. The chain joins TRBV6-5 to TRBJ1-2; D unresolved. CDR3 size: 13 residues. V lost 8 bases and J lost 0, with 10 bases in between. Germline values: CDR1 MNHEY, CDR2 SVGAGI.

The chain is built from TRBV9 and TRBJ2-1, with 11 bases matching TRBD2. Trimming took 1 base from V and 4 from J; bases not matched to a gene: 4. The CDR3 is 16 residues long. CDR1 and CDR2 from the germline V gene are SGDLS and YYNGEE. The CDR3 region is CASSVLGLAEYNEQFF. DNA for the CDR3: TGTGCCAGCAGCGTACTGGGACTAGCGGAGTACAATGAGCAGTTCTTC.

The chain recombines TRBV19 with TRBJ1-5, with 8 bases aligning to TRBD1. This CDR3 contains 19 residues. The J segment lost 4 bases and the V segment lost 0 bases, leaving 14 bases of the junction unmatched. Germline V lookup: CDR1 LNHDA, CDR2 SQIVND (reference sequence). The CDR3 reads CASSIDRDRGLLRNQPQHF. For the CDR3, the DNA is TGTGCCAGTAGTATAGACCGAGACAGGGGCCTCCTTAGGAATCAGCCCCAGCATTTT.